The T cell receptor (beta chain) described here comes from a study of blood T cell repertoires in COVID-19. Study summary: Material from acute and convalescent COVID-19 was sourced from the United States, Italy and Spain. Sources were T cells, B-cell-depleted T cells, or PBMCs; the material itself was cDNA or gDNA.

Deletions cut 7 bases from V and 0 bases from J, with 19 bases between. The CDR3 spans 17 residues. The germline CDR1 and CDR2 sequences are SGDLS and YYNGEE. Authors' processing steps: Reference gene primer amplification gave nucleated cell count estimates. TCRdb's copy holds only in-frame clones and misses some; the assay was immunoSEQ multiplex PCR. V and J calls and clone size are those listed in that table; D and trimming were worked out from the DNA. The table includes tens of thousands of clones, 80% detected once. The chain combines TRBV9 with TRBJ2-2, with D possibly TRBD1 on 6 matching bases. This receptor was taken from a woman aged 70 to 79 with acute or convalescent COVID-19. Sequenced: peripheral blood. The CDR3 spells CASSQNPAGANTGELFF. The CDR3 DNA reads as TGTGCCAGCTCTCAGAACCCGGCAGGGGCGAACACCGGGGAGCTGTTTTTT.